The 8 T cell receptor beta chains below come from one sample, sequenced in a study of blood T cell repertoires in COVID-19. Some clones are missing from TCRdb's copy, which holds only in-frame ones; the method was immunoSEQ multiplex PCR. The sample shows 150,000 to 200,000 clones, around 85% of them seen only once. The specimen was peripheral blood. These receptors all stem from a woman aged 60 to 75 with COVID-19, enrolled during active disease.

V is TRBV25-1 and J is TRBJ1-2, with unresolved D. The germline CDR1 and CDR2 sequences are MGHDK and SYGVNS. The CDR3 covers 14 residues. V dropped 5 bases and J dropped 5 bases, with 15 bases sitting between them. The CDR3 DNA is TGTGCCAGCAGTTTGATTTCCGGGTGGTATGGCTACACCTTC. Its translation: CASSLISGWYGYTF.

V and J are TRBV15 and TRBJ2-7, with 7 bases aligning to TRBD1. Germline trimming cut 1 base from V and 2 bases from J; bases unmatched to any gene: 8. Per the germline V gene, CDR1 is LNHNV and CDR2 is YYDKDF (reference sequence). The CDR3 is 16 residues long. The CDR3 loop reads CATSRGGLGTAYEQYF. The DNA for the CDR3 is TGTGCCACCAGCAGAGGGGGTTTAGGGACAGCCTACGAGCAGTACTTC.

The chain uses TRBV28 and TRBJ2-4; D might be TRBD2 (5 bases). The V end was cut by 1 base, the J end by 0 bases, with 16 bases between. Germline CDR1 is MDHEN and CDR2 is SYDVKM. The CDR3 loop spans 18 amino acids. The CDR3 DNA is TGTGCCAGCAGTTTATTCCACCCCCGGGGTGTAGCCAAAAACATTCAGTACTTC. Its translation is CASSLFHPRGVAKNIQYF.

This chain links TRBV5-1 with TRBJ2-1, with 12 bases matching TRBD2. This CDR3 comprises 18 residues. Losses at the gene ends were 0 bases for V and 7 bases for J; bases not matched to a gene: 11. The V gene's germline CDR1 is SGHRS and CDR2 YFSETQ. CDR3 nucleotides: TGCGCCAGCAGCTTGGATCGGACTAGCGGGACCAAGCGGAATGAGCAGTTCTTC. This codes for CASSLDRTSGTKRNEQFF.

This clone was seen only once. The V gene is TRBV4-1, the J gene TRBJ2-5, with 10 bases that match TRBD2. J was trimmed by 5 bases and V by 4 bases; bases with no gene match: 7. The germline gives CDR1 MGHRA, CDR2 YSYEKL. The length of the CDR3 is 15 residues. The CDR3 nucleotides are TGCGCCAGCAGCCCTCGTCTAGCGGGAGTGGAGACCCAGTACTTC. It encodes CASSPRLAGVETQYF.

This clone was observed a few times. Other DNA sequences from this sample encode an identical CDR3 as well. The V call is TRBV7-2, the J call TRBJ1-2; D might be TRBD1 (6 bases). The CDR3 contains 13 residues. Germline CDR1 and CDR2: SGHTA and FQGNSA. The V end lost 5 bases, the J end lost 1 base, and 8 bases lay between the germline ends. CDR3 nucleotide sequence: TGTGCCAGCAGCCCACAGGGTAACTATGGCTACACCTTC. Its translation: CASSPQGNYGYTF.

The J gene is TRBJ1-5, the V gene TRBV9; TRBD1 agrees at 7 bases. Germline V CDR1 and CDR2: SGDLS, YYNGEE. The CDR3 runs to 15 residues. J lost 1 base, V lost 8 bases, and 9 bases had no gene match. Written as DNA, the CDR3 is TGTGCCAGTTCAACAGGGGTGGTAAGCAATCAGCCCCAGCATTTT. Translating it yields CASSTGVVSNQPQHF.

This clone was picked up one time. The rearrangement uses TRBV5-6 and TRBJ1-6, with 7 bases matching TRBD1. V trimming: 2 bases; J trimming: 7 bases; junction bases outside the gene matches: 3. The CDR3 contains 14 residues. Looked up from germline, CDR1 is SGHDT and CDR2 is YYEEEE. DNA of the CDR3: TGTGCCAGCAGCTTAGGGGGCGTGAATTCACCCCTCCACTTT. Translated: CASSLGGVNSPLHF.